This is a list of T cell receptor beta chains from one sample in a study of shared T cell receptors in the human thymus. Clones were sequenced by immunoSEQ multiplex PCR, and TCRdb holds only the in-frame ones, with some missing. Of hundreds of thousands of clones detected, roughly 94% appear once; the ten largest clones hold roughly 0.02%. The source material was thymocytes. All receptors derive from a human donor. Both conserved end residues are part of each CDR3. The D gene is left open where the match is weak. Size is stated for part of the rows, as once, few or many counts, or as a class when the clone is expanded.

V gene	D gene	J gene	clone size	CDR3 protein	CDR3 DNA
TRBV13	TRBD1	TRBJ1-2	NA	CASSVPGTDSYGYTF	TGTGCCAGCAGCGTCCCCGGGACAGATTCGTATGGCTACACCTTC
TRBV5-6	NA	TRBJ2-3	NA	CASSQIDTQYF	TGTGCCAGCAGCCAAATTGATACGCAGTATTTT
TRBV4-1	NA	TRBJ2-7	once	CASSQEDSVVYEQYF	TGCGCCAGCAGCCAAGAGGACAGCGTAGTCTACGAGCAGTACTTC
TRBV19	TRBD1	TRBJ2-2	NA	CASSGSPGQGHTGELFF	TGTGCCAGTAGTGGGAGTCCGGGACAGGGGCACACCGGGGAGCTGTTTTTT
TRBV14	NA	TRBJ2-7	NA	CASSQGGRGRGPSYEQYF	TGTGCCAGCAGCCAAGGGGGTAGGGGGAGAGGCCCCTCCTACGAGCAGTACTTC
TRBV27	NA	TRBJ2-7	NA	CASAGTLSYEQYF	TGTGCCAGCGCCGGGACTCTTTCCTACGAGCAGTACTTC
TRBV25-1	NA	TRBJ1-1	NA	CASSEYSQGPTNTEAFF	TGTGCCAGCAGTGAATATAGCCAGGGGCCGACGAACACTGAAGCTTTCTTT
TRBV11-3	NA	TRBJ2-1	NA	CASSLAPTPTESYNEQFF	TGTGCCAGCAGCTTGGCTCCAACCCCGACAGAGAGTTACAATGAGCAGTTCTTC
TRBV2	NA	TRBJ1-4	NA	CASTSVRGNEKLFF	TGTGCCAGCACATCGGTGAGGGGTAATGAAAAACTGTTTTTT
TRBV27	NA	TRBJ1-2	NA	CASSFKTGRAGLNYGYTF	TGTGCCAGCAGTTTTAAGACCGGCCGCGCCGGGCTTAACTATGGCTACACCTTC
TRBV5-4	TRBD1	TRBJ2-4	NA	CASSPSDRVLNIQYF	TGTGCCAGCAGCCCTTCGGACAGGGTATTAAACATTCAGTACTTC
TRBV18	TRBD1	TRBJ2-7	NA	CASSPLDRGPVTEQYF	TGTGCCAGCTCACCACTCGACAGGGGGCCTGTTACCGAGCAGTACTTC
TRBV5-1	NA	TRBJ2-2	NA	CASSFGAGELFF	TGCGCCAGCAGCTTTGGCGCCGGGGAGCTGTTTTTT
TRBV18	NA	TRBJ2-7	NA	CASSPTGTYEQYF	TGTGCCAGCTCACCGACTGGGACCTACGAGCAGTACTTC
TRBV7-8	NA	TRBJ2-7	NA	CASSLNYEQYF	TGTGCCAGCAGCTTAAACTACGAGCAGTACTTC
TRBV6-4	TRBD1	TRBJ1-1	NA	CASSDPRTGGFVTEAFF	TGTGCCAGCAGTGATCCGAGGACAGGGGGCTTCGTCACTGAAGCTTTCTTT
TRBV6-5	NA	TRBJ2-7	NA	CASSPPGLSYEQYF	TGTGCCAGCAGTCCCCCGGGTCTTTCCTACGAGCAGTACTTC
TRBV30	NA	TRBJ2-7	NA	CAWSALDGTGRLEQYF	TGTGCCTGGAGTGCCCTCGACGGGACGGGTAGGTTGGAGCAGTACTTC
TRBV11-2	NA	TRBJ2-6	NA	CASSLAQGGFSGANVLTF	TGTGCCAGCAGCTTAGCACAGGGGGGGTTCTCTGGGGCCAACGTCCTGACTTTC
TRBV4-1	TRBD1	TRBJ1-2	NA	CASSWTGDSYGYTF	TGCGCCAGCAGCTGGACAGGGGACAGCTATGGCTACACCTTC